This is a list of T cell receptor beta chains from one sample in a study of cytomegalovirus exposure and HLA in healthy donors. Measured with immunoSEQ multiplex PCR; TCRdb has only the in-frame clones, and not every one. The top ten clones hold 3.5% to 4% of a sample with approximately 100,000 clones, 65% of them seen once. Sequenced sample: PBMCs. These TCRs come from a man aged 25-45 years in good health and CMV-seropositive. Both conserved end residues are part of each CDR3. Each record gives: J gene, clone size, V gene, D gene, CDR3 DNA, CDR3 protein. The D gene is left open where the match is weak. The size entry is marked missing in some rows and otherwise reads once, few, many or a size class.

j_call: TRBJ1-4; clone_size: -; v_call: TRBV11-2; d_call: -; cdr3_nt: TGTGCCAGCAGCTTAGCGGGAAGAAAACTGTTTTTT; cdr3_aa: CASSLAGRKLFF
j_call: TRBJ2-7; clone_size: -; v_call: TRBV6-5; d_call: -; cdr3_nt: TGTGCCAGCTCCCAAGGGGACTTTTACGAGCAGTACTTC; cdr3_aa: CASSQGDFYEQYF
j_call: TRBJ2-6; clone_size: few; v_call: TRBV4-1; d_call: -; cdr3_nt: TGCGCCAGCAGCCCGAGAGAGATAGCTGGGGCCAACGTCCTGACTTTC; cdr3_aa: CASSPREIAGANVLTF
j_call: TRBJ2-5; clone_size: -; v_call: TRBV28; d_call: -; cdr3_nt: TGTGCCAGCAGTTTGGCCGGGTTGGAGACCCAGTACTTC; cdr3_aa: CASSLAGLETQYF
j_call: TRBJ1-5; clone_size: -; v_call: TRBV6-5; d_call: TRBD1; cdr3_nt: TGTGCCAGCAGCCCCACCGGGACAGGGGTTCAGCCCCAGCATTTT; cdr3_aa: CASSPTGTGVQPQHF
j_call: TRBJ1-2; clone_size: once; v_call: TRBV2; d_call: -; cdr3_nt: TGTGCCAGCAGCGTCTATGGCTACACCTTC; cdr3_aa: CASSVYGYTF
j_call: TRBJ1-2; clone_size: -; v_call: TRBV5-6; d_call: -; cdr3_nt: TGTGCCAGCAGCTCCAAGTGGGCCCGACGCGGCTACACCTTC; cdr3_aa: CASSSKWARRGYTF
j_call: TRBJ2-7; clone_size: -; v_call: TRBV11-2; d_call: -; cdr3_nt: TGTGCCAGCAGCTTAGTTCACTACGAGCAGTACTTC; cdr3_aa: CASSLVHYEQYF
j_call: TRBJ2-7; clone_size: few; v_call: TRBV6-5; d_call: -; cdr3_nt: TGTGCCAGCAGTTTCGGGACACCTTCCTACGAGCAGTACTTC; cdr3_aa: CASSFGTPSYEQYF
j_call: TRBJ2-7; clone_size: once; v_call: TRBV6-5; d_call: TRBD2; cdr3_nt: TGTGCCAGCAGTTTAGCGGGGCGCTCCTACGAGCAGTACTTC; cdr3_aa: CASSLAGRSYEQYF
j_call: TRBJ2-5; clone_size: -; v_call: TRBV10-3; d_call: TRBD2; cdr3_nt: TGTGCCATCAGTGAACGACTAGCGGGGGGAGAGACCCAGTACTTC; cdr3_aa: CAISERLAGGETQYF
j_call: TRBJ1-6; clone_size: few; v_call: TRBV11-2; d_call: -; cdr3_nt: TGTGCCAGCAGCCGAAATCCTACTTCACCCCTCCACTTT; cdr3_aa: CASSRNPTSPLHF
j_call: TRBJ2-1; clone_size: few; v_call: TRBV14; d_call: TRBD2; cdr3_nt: TGTGCCAGCAGCCAAGATCGGAGAGCGGGGGATTACAATGAGCAGTTCTTC; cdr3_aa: CASSQDRRAGDYNEQFF
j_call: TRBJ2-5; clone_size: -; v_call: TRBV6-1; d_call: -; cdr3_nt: TGTGCCAGCAGTGAAAGTTGGCAGGGAGAGACCCAGTACTTC; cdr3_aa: CASSESWQGETQYF
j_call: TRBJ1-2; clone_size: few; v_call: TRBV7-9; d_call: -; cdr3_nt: TGTGCCAGCAGCTTCGGTGTGGATGGCTACACCTTC; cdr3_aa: CASSFGVDGYTF
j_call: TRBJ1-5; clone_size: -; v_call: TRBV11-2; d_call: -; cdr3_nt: TGTGCCTTAACAGGGCAGCCCCAGCATTTT; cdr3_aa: CALTGQPQHF
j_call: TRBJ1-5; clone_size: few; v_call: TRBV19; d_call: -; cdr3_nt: TGTGCCAGTAGTATGGGTAGCCAGCCCCAGCATTTT; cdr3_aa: CASSMGSQPQHF
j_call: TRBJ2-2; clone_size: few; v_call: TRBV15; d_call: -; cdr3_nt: TGTGCCACCAGCAGCAGGGCCGGGACACTTTTCACCGGGGAGCTGTTTTTT; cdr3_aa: CATSSRAGTLFTGELFF
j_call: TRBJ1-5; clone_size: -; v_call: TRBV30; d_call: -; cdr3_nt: TGTGCCTGGAGTCGAGACTATAGCAATCAGCCCCAGCATTTT; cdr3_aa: CAWSRDYSNQPQHF
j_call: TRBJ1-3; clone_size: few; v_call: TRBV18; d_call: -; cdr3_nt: TGTGCCAGCTCACCCGACAGTACTGGAAACACCATATATTTT; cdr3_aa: CASSPDSTGNTIYF
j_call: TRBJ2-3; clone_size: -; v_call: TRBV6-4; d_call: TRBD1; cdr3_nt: TGTGCCAGCAGTGAAGGGGGGACAGGGCGCGATACGCAGTATTTT; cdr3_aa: CASSEGGTGRDTQYF
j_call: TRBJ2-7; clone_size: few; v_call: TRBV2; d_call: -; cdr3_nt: TGTGCCAGCAGTGATGGGGGGTCTGGCTCCTACGAGCAGTACTTC; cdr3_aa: CASSDGGSGSYEQYF
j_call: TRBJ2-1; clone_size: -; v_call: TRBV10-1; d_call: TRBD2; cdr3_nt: TGCGCCAGCAGTGAGTCGTGGAGTACGGTAGCGGGGGGAGGTGAGCAGTTCTTC; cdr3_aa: CASSESWSTVAGGGEQFF
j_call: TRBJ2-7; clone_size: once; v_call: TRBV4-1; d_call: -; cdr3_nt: TGCGCCAGCAGCCAAGAGGGCAGTAGGTTGCTGAGCGAGCAGTACTTC; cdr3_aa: CASSQEGSRLLSEQYF
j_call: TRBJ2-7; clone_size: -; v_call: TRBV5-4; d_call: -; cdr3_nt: TGTGCCAGCAGCCGCGACAAGGTTAAAGGCGAGCAGTACTTC; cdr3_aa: CASSRDKVKGEQYF
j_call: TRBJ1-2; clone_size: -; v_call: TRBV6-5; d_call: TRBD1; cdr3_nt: TGTGCCAGCAGTTACCGGGACAGGGATAGCTACACCTTC; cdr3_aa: CASSYRDRDSYTF
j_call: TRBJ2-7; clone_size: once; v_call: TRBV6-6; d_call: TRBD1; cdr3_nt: TGTGCCAGCAGTTACGGCGACAGGGTGTACGAGCAGTACTTC; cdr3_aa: CASSYGDRVYEQYF
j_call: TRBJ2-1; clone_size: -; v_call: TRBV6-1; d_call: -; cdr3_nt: TGTGCCAGCAGATATCACAATGAGCAGTTCTTC; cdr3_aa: CASRYHNEQFF
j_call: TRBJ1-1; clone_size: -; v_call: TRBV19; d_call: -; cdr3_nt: TGTGCCAGTACCTCCCAGGGTGGGTCGAACACTGAAGCTTTCTTT; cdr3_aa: CASTSQGGSNTEAFF
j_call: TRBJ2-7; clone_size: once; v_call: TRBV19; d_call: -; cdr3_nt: TGTGCCAGTAGTATAGCAGGTTCGGGGGGCGGCTCCTACGAGCAGTACTTC; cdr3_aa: CASSIAGSGGGSYEQYF
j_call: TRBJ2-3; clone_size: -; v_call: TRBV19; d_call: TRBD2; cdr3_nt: TGTGCCAGTAGTATTCAAGGCGGGGGAGCTTACACAGATACGCAGTATTTT; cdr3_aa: CASSIQGGGAYTDTQYF
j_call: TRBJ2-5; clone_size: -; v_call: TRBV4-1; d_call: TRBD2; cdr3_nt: TGCGCCAGCAGCGCGGGACTAGCGATAGAGACCCAGTACTTC; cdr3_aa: CASSAGLAIETQYF
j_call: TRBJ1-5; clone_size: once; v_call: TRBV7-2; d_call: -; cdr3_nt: TGTGCCAGCAGTTATACAGGGCCTCGGGCCCAGCATTTT; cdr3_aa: CASSYTGPRAQHF
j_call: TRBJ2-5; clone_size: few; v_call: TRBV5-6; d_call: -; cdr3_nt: TGTGCCAGCAGCCCTTGGGCCGCTGGAGAGACCCAGTACTTC; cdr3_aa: CASSPWAAGETQYF
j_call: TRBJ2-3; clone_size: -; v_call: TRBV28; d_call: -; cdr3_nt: TGTGCCAGCAGTTCAAGGGGGGGGGTATCGACAGATACGCAGTATTTT; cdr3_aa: CASSSRGGVSTDTQYF
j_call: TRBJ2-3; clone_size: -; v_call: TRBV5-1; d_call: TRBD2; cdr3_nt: TGCGCCAGCAGCTCATCCGCGGCTAGCGGGGGTTATACGCAGTATTTT; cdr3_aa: CASSSSAASGGYTQYF
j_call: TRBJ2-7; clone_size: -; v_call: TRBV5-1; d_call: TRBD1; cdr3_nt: TGCGCCAGCAGCAAGCCGGGACAGGGAAACTACGAGCAGTACTTC; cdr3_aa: CASSKPGQGNYEQYF
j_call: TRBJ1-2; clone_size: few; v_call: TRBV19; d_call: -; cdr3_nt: TGTGCCAGTAGTATGGGGCCAGGCCCCTATGGCTACACCTTC; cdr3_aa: CASSMGPGPYGYTF
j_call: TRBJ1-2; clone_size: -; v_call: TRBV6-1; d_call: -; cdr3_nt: TGTGCCAGCAGTTTATCAGGGTATGGCTACACCTTC; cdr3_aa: CASSLSGYGYTF
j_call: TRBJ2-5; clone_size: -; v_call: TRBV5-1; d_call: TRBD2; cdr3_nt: TGCGCCAGCAGTGAAATTAGCGGGGGACAAGAGACCCAGTACTTC; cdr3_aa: CASSEISGGQETQYF
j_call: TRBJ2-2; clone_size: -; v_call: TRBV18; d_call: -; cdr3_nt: TGTGCCAGCTCACCACCAAACCAGGGGATCTACACCGGGGAGCTGTTTTTT; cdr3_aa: CASSPPNQGIYTGELFF
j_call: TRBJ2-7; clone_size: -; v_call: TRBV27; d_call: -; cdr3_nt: TGTGCCAGCAGTTTAAGCCCGACGGGAAACGAGCAGTACTTC; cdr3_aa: CASSLSPTGNEQYF
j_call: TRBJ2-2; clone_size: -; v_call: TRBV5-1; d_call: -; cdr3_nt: TGCGCCAGCAGCTTGGAGTACAGCACCGGGGAGCTGTTTTTT; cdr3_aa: CASSLEYSTGELFF
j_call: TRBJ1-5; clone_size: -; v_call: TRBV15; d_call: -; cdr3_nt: TGTGCCACCAGCAGAGGGGCAGGAGGCAGCCAGCCCCAGCATTTT; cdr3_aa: CATSRGAGGSQPQHF
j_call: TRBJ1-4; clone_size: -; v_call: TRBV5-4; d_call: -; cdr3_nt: TGTGCCACCTTCCGGGGGTCTGAAAAACTGTTTTTT; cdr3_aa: CATFRGSEKLFF
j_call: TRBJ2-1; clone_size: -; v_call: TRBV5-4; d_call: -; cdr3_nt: TGTGCCAGCAGCGAGACTATCCTGGCCTACAATGAGCAGTTCTTC; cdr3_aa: CASSETILAYNEQFF
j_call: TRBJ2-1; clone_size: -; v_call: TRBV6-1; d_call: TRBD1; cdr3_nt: TGTGCCAGCAGTCTTGGGACAGTCTATAAGCAGTTCTTC; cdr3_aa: CASSLGTVYKQFF
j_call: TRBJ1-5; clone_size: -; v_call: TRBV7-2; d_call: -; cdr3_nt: TGTGCCAGCAGCCTGAGACAGGGCAATCAGCCCCAGCATTTT; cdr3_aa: CASSLRQGNQPQHF
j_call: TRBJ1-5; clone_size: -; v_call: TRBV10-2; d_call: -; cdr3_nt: TGCGCCAGCAGTCTGACGGGTGTGGAGCCCCAGCATTTT; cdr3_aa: CASSLTGVEPQHF
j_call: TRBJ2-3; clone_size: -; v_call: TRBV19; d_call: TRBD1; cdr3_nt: TGTGCCAGTAGTCTTAGGACAGGGCCTGGCACAGATACGCAGTATTTT; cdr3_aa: CASSLRTGPGTDTQYF
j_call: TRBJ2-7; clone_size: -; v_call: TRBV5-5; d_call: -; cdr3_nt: TGTGCCAGCAGCTTTCGGTACGATTACGAGCAGTACTTC; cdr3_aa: CASSFRYDYEQYF
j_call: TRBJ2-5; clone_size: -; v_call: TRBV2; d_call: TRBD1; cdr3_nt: TGTGCCAGCAGGAGACAGGGAACGGAGACCCAGTACTTC; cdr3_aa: CASRRQGTETQYF
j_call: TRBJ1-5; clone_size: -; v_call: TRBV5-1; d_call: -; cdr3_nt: TGCGCCAGCAGCTTGGGGGGAGATCAGCCCCAGCATTTT; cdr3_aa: CASSLGGDQPQHF
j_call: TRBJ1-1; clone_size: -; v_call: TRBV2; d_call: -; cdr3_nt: TGTGCCAGCAACCCCCGTTGGGCCACTGAAGCTTTCTTT; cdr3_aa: CASNPRWATEAFF